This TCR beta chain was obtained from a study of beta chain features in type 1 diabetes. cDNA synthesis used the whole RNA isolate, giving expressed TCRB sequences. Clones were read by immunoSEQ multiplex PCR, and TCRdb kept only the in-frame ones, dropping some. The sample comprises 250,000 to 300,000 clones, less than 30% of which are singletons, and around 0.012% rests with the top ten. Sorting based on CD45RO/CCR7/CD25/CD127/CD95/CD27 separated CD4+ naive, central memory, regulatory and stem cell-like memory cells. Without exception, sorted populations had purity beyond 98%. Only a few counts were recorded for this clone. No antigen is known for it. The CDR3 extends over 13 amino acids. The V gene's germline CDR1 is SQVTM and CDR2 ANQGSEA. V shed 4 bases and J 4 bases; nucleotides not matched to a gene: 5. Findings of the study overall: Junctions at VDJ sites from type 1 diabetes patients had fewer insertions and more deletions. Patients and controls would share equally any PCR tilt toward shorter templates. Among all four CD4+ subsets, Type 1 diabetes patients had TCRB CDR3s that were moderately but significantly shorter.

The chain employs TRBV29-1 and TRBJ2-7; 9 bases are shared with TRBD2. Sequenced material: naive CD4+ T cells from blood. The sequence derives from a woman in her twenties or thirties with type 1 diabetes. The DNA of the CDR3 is TGCAGCGTTGGAGGACTAGCGAGATACGAGCAGTACTTC. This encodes CSVGGLARYEQYF.